The 21 T cell receptor beta chains in this list originate from one sample, sequenced in a study of CXCR3-negative and CXCR3-positive naive CD8 T cells (dated by TCRdb to the late 2010s). Data came from a NextSeq 550. The Human TCR Profiling Kit (MiLaboratory) was used to make UMI-labeled 5' RACE TRB cDNA libraries. With the reads reprocessed by TCRdb, a single entry stands for each CDR3 protein sequence and no DNA is reported. The sample's clone listing holds 5,500 to 8,000 distinct CDR3 sequences. The ten largest clones add up to 1% to 1.5% of the sample. Sequencing was performed on naive CXCR3- CD8+ T cells from blood. The intended sense of this specimen's cell subset or site label: CD45RO-CCR7+CD27+CD95- naive CD8+ T cells lacking CXCR3 (TNR3-). All receptors derive from a human donor in good health. Some clones in this sample may be carry-over from other donors' samples.

In terms of frequency, this clonotype is medium-sized. The rearrangement uses TRBV29-1 and TRBJ1-2; TCRdb's D call, TRBD1, is unchecked because there is no DNA. This CDR3 region has 15 residues. Germline loops: CDR1 SQVTM, CDR2 ANQGSEA. The CDR3 spells CSVDLTGGKDYGYTF.

The chain has TRBV4-1 and TRBJ1-1; no DNA is available, so the TRBD1 call from TCRdb remains unchecked. The CDR3 consists of 14 residues. Germline V gives CDR1 MGHRA, CDR2 YSYEKL. CDR3: CASSHTGMNTEAFF.

Measured by frequency, this clonotype is medium-sized (0.01 to 0.1%). V usage is TRBV2 and J usage is TRBJ2-3; lacking DNA, the TRBD2 call made by TCRdb goes unchecked. The CDR3 spans 19 residues. The germline V gene has CDR1 SNHLY and CDR2 FYNNEI. CDR3 sequence: CASSEAALAGNNSTDTQYF.

This clonotype is identified as medium-sized from frequency. The V and J genes are TRBV2 and TRBJ2-7; the D gene TCRdb calls, TRBD1, cannot be checked with no DNA. The CDR3 runs 17 residues. Germline CDR1 reads SNHLY; CDR2 reads FYNNEI. The CDR3 protein is CASRTPERGPRIYEQYF. Using reference TRBV2 and TRBJ2-7 for the parts outside the CDR3, the full variable domain is EPEVTQTPSHQVTQMGQEVILRCVPISNHLYFYWYRQILGQKVEFLVSFYNNEISEKSEIFDDQFSVERPDGSNFTLKIRSTKLEDSAMYFCASRTPERGPRIYEQYFGPGTRLTVT.

By frequency, this clonotype registers medium-sized. V gene TRBV27 combines with J gene TRBJ2-1; TCRdb names TRBD2, which stays unverified in the absence of DNA. Germline V gene lookup returns CDR1 MNHEY and CDR2 SMNVEV (reference sequence). The CDR3 loop spans 15 amino acids. The CDR3 region is CASRDEGTSYNEQFF.

This chain joins TRBV29-1 and TRBJ2-5; TCRdb names TRBD2, which stays unverified in the absence of DNA. The CDR3 spans 13 residues. CDR1 is SQVTM and CDR2 is ANQGSEA in the germline V gene. The CDR3 region is CSVVAGERETQYF.

The rearrangement uses TRBV6-5 and TRBJ1-1. Germline values: CDR1 MNHEY, CDR2 SVGAGI. The CDR3 spans 11 residues. The CDR3 loop is CATSGGLEAFF.

This chain connects TRBV20-1 to TRBJ2-1; TCRdb's D call of TRBD1 is untestable without DNA. The CDR3 runs 12 residues. Germline V gene lookup returns CDR1 DFQATT and CDR2 SNEGSKA (reference sequence). The CDR3 spells CSASAGFDEQFF.

This sequence joins TRBV29-1 and TRBJ1-1. Germline CDR1 is SQVTM and CDR2 is ANQGSEA. The CDR3 extends over 13 amino acids. The CDR3 sequence: CSALVPGGTEAFF.

The chain has TRBV7-7 and TRBJ2-7; the D call of TRBD2 rests on TCRdb alone, since no DNA is present to check it. Germline V gene data show CDR1 as SSHAT and CDR2 as FNYEAQ (reference sequence). The CDR3 is made up of 13 amino acids. CDR3 protein: CASSREGTGEQYF. Full variable domain (remainder filled in from reference TRBV7-7 and TRBJ2-7): GAGVSQSPRYKVTKRGQDVTLRCDPISSHATLYWYQQALGQGPEFLTYFNYEAQPDKSGLPSDRFSAERPEGSISTLTIQRTEQRDSAMYRCASSREGTGEQYFGPGTRLTVT.

The chain uses TRBV2 and TRBJ2-1; TCRdb gives TRBD2 as the D gene, but with no DNA this cannot be confirmed. This CDR3 region has 14 residues. Germline V CDR1 and CDR2: SNHLY, FYNNEI. The CDR3 is CASTGTNSYNEQFF. The full variable domain, its missing parts supplied by reference TRBV2 and TRBJ2-1, is EPEVTQTPSHQVTQMGQEVILRCVPISNHLYFYWYRQILGQKVEFLVSFYNNEISEKSEIFDDQFSVERPDGSNFTLKIRSTKLEDSAMYFCASTGTNSYNEQFFGPGTRLTVL.

This clonotype shows up as medium-sized (0.01 to 0.1%) by frequency. V gene TRBV14 combines with J gene TRBJ2-7; the D gene TCRdb calls, TRBD2, cannot be checked with no DNA. The CDR3 loop spans 16 amino acids. Germline V gene sequence: CDR1 SGHDN, CDR2 FVKESK. The CDR3 loop reads CASSQDLSALQEQQYF.

This clonotype is identified as medium-sized from frequency. The rearrangement uses TRBV20-1 and TRBJ1-5. The CDR3 is made up of 13 amino acids. From germline, CDR1 is DFQATT and CDR2 SNEGSKA (reference sequence). CDR3 protein: CSAGGDSNQPQHF.

Considering frequency, this clonotype is medium-sized (0.01 to 0.1%). J is TRBJ2-5 and V is TRBV29-1; no DNA is available, so the TRBD1 call from TCRdb remains unchecked. Germline V gene sequence: CDR1 SQVTM, CDR2 ANQGSEA. This CDR3 is 13 amino acids long. The CDR3 sequence: CSVEDGAGETQYF.

This clonotype ranks as medium-sized in terms of frequency. The rearrangement links TRBV20-1 to TRBJ2-1; with no DNA, the TCRdb D assignment of TRBD2 cannot be verified. Germline CDR1 reads DFQATT; CDR2 reads SNEGSKA (reference sequence). CDR3 size: 15 residues. The chain's CDR3 is CSYLLSGRTYNEQFF.

By frequency, this clonotype registers medium-sized. The chain links TRBV19 to TRBJ2-7; absent DNA, TCRdb's TRBD2 call cannot be checked. This CDR3 region has 15 residues. Germline CDR1 is LNHDA and CDR2 is SQIVND (reference sequence). CDR3: CASSIFRSGSDEQYF.

This clonotype is medium-sized by frequency. V and J are TRBV7-2 and TRBJ2-3. The germline V gene has CDR1 SGHTA and CDR2 FQGNSA. The CDR3 length is 14 residues. The CDR3 region is CASSLFLSTDTQYF.

V is TRBV29-1 and J is TRBJ2-3; TCRdb selects TRBD2, and the lack of DNA leaves this call unchecked. The germline V gene has CDR1 SQVTM and CDR2 ANQGSEA. The CDR3 has 16 residues. CDR3 amino acids: CSVEGGLAGPTDTQYF.

This clonotype is identified as medium-sized from frequency. This chain uses TRBV20-1 with TRBJ1-1; absent DNA, TCRdb's TRBD1 call cannot be checked. There are 13 residues in the CDR3. Germline lookup yields CDR1 DFQATT and CDR2 SNEGSKA (reference sequence). CDR3 protein: CSARQGAWTEAFF.

This clonotype registers medium-sized by frequency. V gene TRBV29-1 combines with J gene TRBJ1-1. The V gene's germline CDR1 is SQVTM and CDR2 ANQGSEA. The CDR3 runs to 13 residues. CDR3 residues: CSVEDLTMSEAFF.

This clonotype shows up as medium-sized by frequency. The chain joins TRBV13 to TRBJ2-1; TCRdb's D call, TRBD2, is unchecked because there is no DNA. The CDR3 contains 13 residues. Germline lookup yields CDR1 PRHDT and CDR2 FYEKMQ (reference sequence). The CDR3: CASSTRDSLEQFF.